This entry concerns a single T cell receptor (beta chain). The entry originates in a study of control samples from healthy donors and cancer patients. The V gene lost 4 bases and the J gene lost 3 bases, with 16 bases spanning the gap. Germline V CDR1 and CDR2: GTSNPN, SVGIG (reference sequence). This CDR3 contains 15 residues. Clones were read by immunoSEQ multiplex PCR, and TCRdb kept only the in-frame ones, dropping some. Here the sample spans roughly 80,000 clones, more than 70% being singletons. The source material was blood. This sequence joins TRBV30 and TRBJ1-5, with a possible D match to TRBD1 (6 bases). The TCR was taken from a woman aged 45-65 years in good health. CDR3 coding DNA: TGTGCCTGGAACCACGGGACACCCAACAATCAGCCCCAGCATTTT. As protein: CAWNHGTPNNQPQHF.